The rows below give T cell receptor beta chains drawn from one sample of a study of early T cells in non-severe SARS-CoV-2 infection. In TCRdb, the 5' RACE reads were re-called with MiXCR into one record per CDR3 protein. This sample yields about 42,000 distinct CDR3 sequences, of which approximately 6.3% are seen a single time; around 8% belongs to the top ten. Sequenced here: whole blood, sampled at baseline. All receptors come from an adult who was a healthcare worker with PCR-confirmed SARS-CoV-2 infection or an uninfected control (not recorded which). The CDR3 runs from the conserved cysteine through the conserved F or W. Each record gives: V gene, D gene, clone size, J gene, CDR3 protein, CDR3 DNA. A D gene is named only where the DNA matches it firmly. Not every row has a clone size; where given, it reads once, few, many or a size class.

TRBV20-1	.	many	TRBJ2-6	CSARQSSGANVLTF	TGCAGTGCTAGACAGAGCTCTGGGGCCAACGTCCTGACTTTC
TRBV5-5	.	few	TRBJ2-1	CASSLAPSSYNEQFF	TGTGCCAGCAGCTTGGCCCCGAGCTCCTACAATGAGCAGTTCTTC
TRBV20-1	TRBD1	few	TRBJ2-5	CSARDGTGRVQETQYF	TGCAGTGCTAGAGATGGGACAGGGAGGGTCCAAGAGACCCAGTACTTC
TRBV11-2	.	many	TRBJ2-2	CASSFQGHTGELFF	TGTGCCAGCAGCTTCCAGGGCCACACCGGGGAGCTGTTTTTT
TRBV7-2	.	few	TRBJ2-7	CASSPPPGSSYEQYF	TGTGCCAGCAGCCCACCTCCAGGGAGCTCCTACGAGCAGTACTTC
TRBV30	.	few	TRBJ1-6	CAWSVAGYNSPLHF	TGTGCCTGGAGTGTAGCCGGATATAATTCACCCCTCCACTTT
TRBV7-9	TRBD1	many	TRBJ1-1	CASSLVWDRNTEAFF	TGTGCCAGCAGCTTAGTTTGGGACAGGAACACTGAAGCTTTCTTT
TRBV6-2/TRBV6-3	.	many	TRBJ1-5	CASSYSSRYNQPQHF	TGTGCCAGCAGTTACTCGTCCAGATACAATCAGCCCCAGCATTTT
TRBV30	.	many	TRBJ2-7	CAWSDSEPYEQYF	TGTGCCTGGTCGGACAGTGAGCCCTACGAGCAGTACTTC
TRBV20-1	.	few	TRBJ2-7	CSARGPGMYEQYF	TGCAGTGCTAGAGGGCCCGGGATGTACGAGCAGTACTTC
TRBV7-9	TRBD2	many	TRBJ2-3	CASSSGGGSSTDTQYF	TGTGCCAGCAGCTCGGGCGGGGGGTCTAGCACAGATACGCAGTATTTT
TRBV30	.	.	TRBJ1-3	CAWSVGSGNTIYF	TGTGCCTGGAGTGTAGGGTCCGGAAACACCATATATTTT
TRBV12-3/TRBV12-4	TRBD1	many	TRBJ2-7	CASSLGSGTGIYEQYF	TGTGCCAGCAGTTTAGGTTCCGGGACAGGTATCTACGAGCAGTACTTC
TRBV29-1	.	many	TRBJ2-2	CSVVVRRGTGELFF	TGCAGCGTTGTGGTGCGTCGCGGCACCGGGGAGCTGTTTTTT
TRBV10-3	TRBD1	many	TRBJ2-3	CAIRGTGDTQYF	TGTGCCATCAGGGGGACAGGAGATACGCAGTATTTT
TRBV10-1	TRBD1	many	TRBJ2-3	CASSANAGTGGNTDTQYF	TGCGCCAGCAGTGCAAACGCCGGGACAGGGGGAAATACAGATACGCAGTATTTT
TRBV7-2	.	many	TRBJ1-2	CASSLLNYGYTF	TGTGCCAGCAGCTTACTGAACTATGGCTACACCTTC
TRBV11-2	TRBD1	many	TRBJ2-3	CASSLVAFGTGNTDTQYF	TGTGCCAGCAGCTTAGTAGCGTTTGGGACAGGGAACACAGATACGCAGTATTTT
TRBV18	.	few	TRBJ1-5	CASSPPGSIGQPQHF	TGTGCCAGCTCACCACCAGGTTCAATCGGTCAGCCCCAGCATTTT
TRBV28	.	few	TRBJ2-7	CASSSPRGLSYEQYF	TGTGCCAGCAGTAGTCCAAGGGGACTCTCCTACGAGCAGTACTTC
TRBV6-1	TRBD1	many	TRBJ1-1	CASSRGQADTEAFF	TGTGCCAGCAGCCGTGGACAGGCGGACACTGAAGCTTTCTTT
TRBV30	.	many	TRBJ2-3	CAWRWSGKDTQYF	TGTGCCTGGCGGTGGTCCGGTAAAGATACGCAGTATTTT
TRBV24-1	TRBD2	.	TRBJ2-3	CATSGTRGYTDTQYF	TGTGCCACCAGTGGGACGCGGGGGTACACAGATACGCAGTATTTT
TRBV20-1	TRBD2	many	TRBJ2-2	CSAREASGSNTGELFF	TGCAGTGCTAGAGAGGCTAGCGGGAGTAACACCGGGGAGCTGTTTTTT
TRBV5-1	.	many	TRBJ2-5	CASSLERGAWETQYF	TGCGCCAGCAGCTTGGAACGGGGGGCTTGGGAGACCCAGTACTTC
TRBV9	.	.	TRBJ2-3	CASSVRGDYTDTQYF	TGTGCCAGCAGCGTACGCGGGGATTACACAGATACGCAGTATTTT
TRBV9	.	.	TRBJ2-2	CASSRSTGELFF	TGTGCCAGCAGCAGGAGCACCGGGGAGCTGTTTTTT
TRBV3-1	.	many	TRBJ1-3	CASSQESGSGNTIYF	TGTGCCAGCAGCCAAGAGTCAGGCTCTGGAAACACCATATATTTT
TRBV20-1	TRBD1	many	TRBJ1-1	CSARDQGARNTEAFF	TGCAGTGCTAGAGATCAGGGGGCTCGGAACACTGAAGCTTTCTTT
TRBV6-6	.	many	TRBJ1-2	CASTDSSYGYTF	TGTGCCAGCACCGACAGCTCCTATGGCTACACCTTC
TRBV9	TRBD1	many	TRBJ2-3	CASSLGTARDTQYF	TGTGCCAGCAGCCTTGGGACAGCCAGAGATACGCAGTATTTT
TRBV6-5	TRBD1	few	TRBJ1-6	CASSPTGTGGSYNSPLHF	TGTGCCAGCAGTCCAACCGGGACAGGGGGCTCCTATAATTCACCCCTCCACTTT
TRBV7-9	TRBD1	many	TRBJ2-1	CASSPGTGGLNEQFF	TGTGCCAGCAGCCCCGGGACAGGGGGCTTGAATGAGCAGTTCTTC
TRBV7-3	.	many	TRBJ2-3	CASSLNGGPDTQYF	TGTGCCAGCAGCTTAAACGGGGGGCCCGATACGCAGTATTTT
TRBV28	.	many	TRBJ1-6	CASSFGYSYNSPLHF	TGTGCCAGCAGTTTTGGGTACTCATATAATTCACCCCTCCACTTT
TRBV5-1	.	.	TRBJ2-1	CASSSTGLGANEQFF	TGCGCCAGCAGCTCAACGGGGCTAGGGGCCAATGAGCAGTTCTTC
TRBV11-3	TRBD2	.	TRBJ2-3	CASSFGGATDTQYF	TGTGCCAGCAGCTTCGGGGGGGCCACAGATACGCAGTATTTT
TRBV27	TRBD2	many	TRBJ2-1	CASSLYTGTSPGSYNEQFF	TGTGCCAGCAGTCTGTATACCGGGACTAGCCCTGGGTCCTACAATGAGCAGTTCTTC
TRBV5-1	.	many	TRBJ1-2	CASSLEAGGGYGYTF	TGCGCCAGCAGCCTTGAGGCGGGGGGCGGCTATGGCTACACCTTC
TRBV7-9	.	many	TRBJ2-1	CASSSLAVEQFF	TGTGCCAGCAGCTCCCTAGCAGTTGAGCAGTTCTTC
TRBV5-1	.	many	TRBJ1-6	CASSLTGANSPLHF	TGCGCCAGCAGCCTGACCGGGGCTAATTCACCCCTCCACTTT
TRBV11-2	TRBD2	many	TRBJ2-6	CASSLTAGGANVLTF	TGTGCCAGCAGTCTCACAGCGGGAGGGGCCAACGTCCTGACTTTC
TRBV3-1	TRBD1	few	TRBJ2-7	CASSHNPTGFGNEQYF	TGTGCCAGCAGCCATAACCCGACAGGGTTCGGGAACGAGCAGTACTTC
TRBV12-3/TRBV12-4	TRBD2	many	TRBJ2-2	CASSDGLAGGSGELFF	TGTGCCAGCAGTGACGGACTAGCGGGGGGTTCCGGGGAGCTGTTTTTT
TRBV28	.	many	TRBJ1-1	CASSLLPGNTEAFF	TGTGCCAGCAGTTTACTTCCGGGAAACACTGAAGCTTTCTTT
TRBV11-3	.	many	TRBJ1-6	CASSLKLGSPLHF	TGTGCCAGCAGCTTAAAGCTAGGTTCACCCCTCCACTTT
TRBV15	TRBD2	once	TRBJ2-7	CATTSGGRTYEQYF	TGTGCCACCACTAGCGGGGGGCGTACCTATGAGCAGTACTTC
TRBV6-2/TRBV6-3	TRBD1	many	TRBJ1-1	CATGQGTNTEAFF	TGTGCCACCGGACAGGGGACGAACACTGAAGCTTTCTTT
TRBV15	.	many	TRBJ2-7	CATSRVLAAAYEQYF	TGTGCCACCAGCAGAGTCTTGGCCGCCGCCTACGAGCAGTACTTC
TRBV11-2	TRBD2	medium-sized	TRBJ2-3	CASSPGTSGGNTQYF	TGTGCCAGCAGTCCCGGGACTAGCGGGGGAAATACGCAGTATTTT
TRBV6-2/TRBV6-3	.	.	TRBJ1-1	CASSYEGIEAFF	TGTGCCAGCAGTTACGAAGGGATTGAAGCTTTCTTT
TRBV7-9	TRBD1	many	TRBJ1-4	CASSFSGQNEKLFF	TGTGCCAGCAGCTTTTCGGGACAGAATGAAAAACTGTTTTTT
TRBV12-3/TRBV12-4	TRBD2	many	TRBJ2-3	CASSPDLAGGRTDTQYF	TGTGCCAGCAGTCCAGACCTAGCGGGGGGGCGCACAGATACGCAGTATTTT
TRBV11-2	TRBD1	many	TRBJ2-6	CASSSRGQSSGANVLTF	TGTGCCAGCAGCTCTAGGGGGCAGAGCTCTGGGGCCAACGTCCTGACTTTC
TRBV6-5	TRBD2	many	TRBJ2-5	CASSTGLAGGQKTQYF	TGTGCCAGCAGTACCGGACTAGCGGGGGGGCAGAAGACCCAGTACTTC
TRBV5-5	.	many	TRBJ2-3	CASSPFEGNTDTQYF	TGTGCCAGCAGCCCTTTTGAAGGGAACACAGATACGCAGTATTTT